This T cell receptor beta chain was sequenced in a study of cytotoxic CD8 clonotypes in ibrutinib-treated CLL. Study in general: After median approximately 6 years, about 14 stayed in remission, approximately twelve progressed; responses roughly 25 partial, 2 complete. Study conclusions and caveats: Before falling back toward baseline at progression, clonality had risen at the time of ibrutinib response.

Sequencing was performed with immunoSEQ multiplex PCR; in TCRdb, only in-frame clones are kept and a portion is missing. Of approximately 140,000 clones in the sample, approximately 80% are singletons; the top ten hold 25% to 30%. Remarks on this clone: The target antigen is unknown.

V lost 5 bases to trimming and J lost 4 bases; unmatched junction nucleotides: 7. Per germline, CDR1 SGHTA and CDR2 FQGTGA. The CDR3 extends over 14 amino acids. The material sequenced was PBMCs, taken after 12 months of ibrutinib treatment. V usage is TRBV7-3 and J usage is TRBJ2-5, with 7 positions matching TRBD2. The source of this sequence is a human donor with chronic lymphocytic leukemia. The CDR3 protein is CASSPGTTPETQYF. The DNA of the CDR3 is TGTGCCAGCAGCCCAGGGACTACGCCAGAGACCCAGTACTTC.